The 17 T cell receptor beta chains below come from one sample, sequenced in a study of blood T cells in healthy people across ages. A second PCR, run for roughly 7 to 12 cycles, used a sample-barcoded 5' primer plus a J-beta primer mix. TCRdb fed the 5' RACE reads into MiXCR, producing one record per CDR3 protein. The sample yields over 450,000 distinct CDR3 sequences, 24% seen once. Another study also made use of these data, one on T cells of mothers and their children.

Sequencing was carried out using blood. These receptor sequences come from a boy aged 5-17 years in good health.

V and J are TRBV5-1 and TRBJ2-3; D possibly corresponds to TRBD1 (6 bases). Germline V gene data show CDR1 as SGHRS and CDR2 as YFSETQ. The V gene lost 0 bases and the J gene lost 1 base, with 9 bases spanning the gap. The CDR3 is made up of 15 amino acids. Written as DNA, the CDR3 is TGCGCCAGCAGCTTGGCTTACAGGGGCACAGATACGCAGTATTTT. It specifies CASSLAYRGTDTQYF.

The chain joins TRBV7-2 to TRBJ2-7; 7 positions agree with TRBD2. This CDR3 has 14 amino acids. The J segment lost 4 bases and the V segment lost 5 bases, leaving 8 bases of the junction unmatched. CDR1 is SGHTA, CDR2 FQGNSA, per germline. The CDR3, as DNA: TGTGCCAGCAGCCAGCTAGCGGTCCTTTACGAGCAGTACTTC. It encodes CASSQLAVLYEQYF.

About this clonotype itself: This may be a read error: a much more frequent sequence differs by one nucleotide. V and J are TRBV5-1 and TRBJ1-1, with D tentatively TRBD1 (5 bases). Germline V gives CDR1 SGHRS, CDR2 YFSETQ. The CDR3 is 12 residues long. The chain's CDR3 is CALPWGNTGAFF. Written as DNA, the CDR3 is TGCGCCCTCCCATGGGGGAACACTGGAGCTTTCTTT.

The chain is built from TRBV28 and TRBJ2-4; no clear D. V was cut by 8 bases and J by 0 bases, with 8 bases left in between. Per germline, CDR1 MDHEN and CDR2 SYDVKM. CDR3 length: 13 residues. The CDR3 loop reads CASQSLAKNIQYF. The CDR3 bases are TGTGCCAGCCAGAGTTTAGCCAAAAACATTCAGTACTTC.

The chain links TRBV7-6 to TRBJ2-7, with a possible D match to TRBD1 (6 bases). The CDR3 has 16 residues. Germline CDR1 reads SGHVS; CDR2 reads FNYEAQ. Trimming removed 2 bases from V and 2 bases from J, with 16 bases in between. The CDR3 DNA is TGTGCCAGCAGCTTAAAGGCAGGGGTAGGGGCCTACGAGCAGTACTTC. Its protein product is CASSLKAGVGAYEQYF.

V and J are TRBV6-6 and TRBJ2-7, with TRBD1 matching 7 bases. The junction had 8 bases not matched to a gene; V was cut back by 0 bases and J by 3 bases. CDR1 is MNHNY and CDR2 is SVGAGI in the germline V gene (reference sequence). The CDR3 runs to 16 residues. CDR3 sequence (DNA): TGTGCCAGCAGTTACTCCATCCGGGACAGAGACTACGAGCAGTACTTC. It specifies CASSYSIRDRDYEQYF.

The rearrangement uses TRBV28 and TRBJ2-5; unclear D gene. CDR1 and CDR2 from the germline V gene are MDHEN and SYDVKM. This CDR3 has 16 amino acids. Trimming stripped 2 bases from V and 5 bases from J, with 18 bases between. DNA for the CDR3: TGTGCCAGCAGTTTAAGCAGATTTCCGATTTGGGAGACCCAGTACTTC. Amino acids: CASSLSRFPIWETQYF.

In this sample, this clonotype turned up a few times. The rearrangement links TRBV24-1 to TRBJ1-6; D is unresolved. Trimming took off 4 bases at V and 7 bases at J, with 4 bases between the two ends. This CDR3 is 12 amino acids long. Germline-derived CDR1 and CDR2 are KGHDR and SFDVKD. The CDR3 here is CATSEGNSPLHF. The CDR3 DNA is TGTGCCACCAGTGAGGGGAATTCACCCCTCCACTTT.

The chain is built from TRBV6-6 and TRBJ2-7, with 8 bases fitting TRBD1. The germline V gene has CDR1 MNHNY and CDR2 SVGAGI (reference sequence). The length of the CDR3 is 13 residues. The trim removed 5 bases at V and 10 bases at J, leaving 10 bases unmatched. The CDR3 coding sequence is TGTGCCAGCAGTCAACCGGACAGGGCCCCCCAGTACTTC. Protein: CASSQPDRAPQYF.

This clonotype occurred a few times. This chain connects TRBV7-9 to TRBJ2-3; maybe TRBD2 (5 bases). Germline lookup yields CDR1 SEHNR and CDR2 FQNEAQ (reference sequence). Between the trimmed V and J ends, which lost 1 base and 6 bases, there was a span of 11 bases. The CDR3 runs 14 residues. As DNA, the CDR3 is TGTGCCAGCAGCTTAGACGGGGAGCCGGATACGCAGTATTTT. Its protein product is CASSLDGEPDTQYF.

The chain is built from TRBV29-1 and TRBJ2-7; a possible D gene is TRBD2 (5 bases). Germline V CDR1 and CDR2: SQVTM, ANQGSEA. V gave up 7 bases and J gave up 3 bases, with 16 bases separating them. This CDR3 is 13 amino acids long. This CDR3 reads CSALPFAGYEQYF. CDR3 DNA sequence: TGCAGCGCCCTGCCCTTTGCGGGCTACGAGCAGTACTTC.

This clonotype turned up a few times. This sequence joins TRBV2 and TRBJ2-5; D call uncertain. Trimming shortened V by 3 bases and J by 1 base, and 12 bases separated the two germline ends. Germline-derived CDR1 and CDR2 are SNHLY and FYNNEI. The CDR3 covers 15 residues. This chain's CDR3 is CASSEGRSLQETQYF. DNA of the CDR3: TGTGCCAGCAGTGAGGGCAGGTCCCTCCAAGAGACCCAGTACTTC.

The chain uses TRBV6-6 and TRBJ2-7; 12 bases map to TRBD1. V lost 4 bases and J lost 4; bases outside the gene matches: 8. Germline V gives CDR1 MNHNY, CDR2 SVGAGI (reference sequence). CDR3 size: 16 residues. This CDR3 is CASSSAGTGGKYEQYF. The DNA of the CDR3 is TGTGCCAGCAGTTCCGCAGGGACAGGGGGCAAGTACGAGCAGTACTTC.

This clonotype has a handful of counts. The V gene is TRBV4-1, the J gene TRBJ2-5; 9 bases agree with TRBD2. CDR3 length equals 17 residues. J was trimmed by 3 bases and V by 0 bases; bases with no gene match: 8. CDR1 and CDR2 from the germline V gene are MGHRA and YSYEKL. In nucleotides, the CDR3 is TGCGCCAGCAGCCAAGATCGGGCTAGCGGGGCGGAAGAGACCCAGTACTTC. It encodes CASSQDRASGAEETQYF.

This clonotype was seen more than once but under ten times. The rearrangement uses TRBV28 and TRBJ2-2, with TRBD1 matching over 11 bases. This CDR3 is built from 16 residues. Germline values: CDR1 MDHEN, CDR2 SYDVKM. V was pared by 5 bases and J by 4 bases, with 6 bases of the junction left unmatched. CDR3: CASSLGQGAGTGELFF. The CDR3 bases are TGTGCCAGCAGTCTCGGACAGGGGGCGGGCACCGGGGAGCTGTTTTTT.

The gene calls are TRBV27 and TRBJ1-2; perhaps TRBD1 as D (5 bases). Trimming pared 5 bases from V and 4 bases from J, leaving 20 bases between. This CDR3 is 16 amino acids long. Germline CDR1 MNHEY, CDR2 SMNVEV (reference sequence). The CDR3 loop reads CASSRQQERGSYGYTF. The CDR3 DNA follows: TGTGCCAGCAGTCGACAACAGGAGCGTGGTAGCTATGGCTACACCTTC.

This clonotype was counted a few times. J is TRBJ2-3 and V is TRBV7-2; weak D call: TRBD2 (6 bases). Trimming cost V 4 bases and J 2 bases, with 13 bases left between them. The length of the CDR3 is 15 residues. Looked up from germline, CDR1 is SGHTA and CDR2 is FQGNSA. DNA for the CDR3: TGTGCCAGCAGCTACTCCGGGACTTTCACAGATACGCAGTATTTT. Translating gives CASSYSGTFTDTQYF.